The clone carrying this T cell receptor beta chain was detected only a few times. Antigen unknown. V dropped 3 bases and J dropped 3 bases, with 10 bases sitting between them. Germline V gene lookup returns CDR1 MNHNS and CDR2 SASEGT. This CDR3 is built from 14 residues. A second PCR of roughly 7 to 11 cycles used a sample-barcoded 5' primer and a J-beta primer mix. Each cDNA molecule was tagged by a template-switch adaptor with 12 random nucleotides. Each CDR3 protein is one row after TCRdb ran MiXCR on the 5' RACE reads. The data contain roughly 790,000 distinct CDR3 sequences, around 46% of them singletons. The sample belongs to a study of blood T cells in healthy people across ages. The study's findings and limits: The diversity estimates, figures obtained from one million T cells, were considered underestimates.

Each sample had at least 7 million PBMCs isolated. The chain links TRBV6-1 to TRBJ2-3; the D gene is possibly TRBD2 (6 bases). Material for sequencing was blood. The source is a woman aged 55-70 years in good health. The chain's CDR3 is CASSDGGSTDTQYF. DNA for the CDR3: TGTGCCAGCAGTGATGGAGGGTCAACAGATACGCAGTATTTT.